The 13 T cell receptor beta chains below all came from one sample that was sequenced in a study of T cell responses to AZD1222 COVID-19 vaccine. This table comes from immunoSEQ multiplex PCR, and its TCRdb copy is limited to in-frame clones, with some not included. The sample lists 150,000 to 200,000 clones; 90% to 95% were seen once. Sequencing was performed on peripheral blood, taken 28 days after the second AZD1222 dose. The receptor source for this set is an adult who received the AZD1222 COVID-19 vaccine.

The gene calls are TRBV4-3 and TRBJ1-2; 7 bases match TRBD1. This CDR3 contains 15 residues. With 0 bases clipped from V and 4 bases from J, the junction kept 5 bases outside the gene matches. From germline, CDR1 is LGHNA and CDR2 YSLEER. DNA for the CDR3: TGCGCCAGCAGCCAAGAGGACAGGATCGGCTATGGCTACACCTTC. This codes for CASSQEDRIGYGYTF.

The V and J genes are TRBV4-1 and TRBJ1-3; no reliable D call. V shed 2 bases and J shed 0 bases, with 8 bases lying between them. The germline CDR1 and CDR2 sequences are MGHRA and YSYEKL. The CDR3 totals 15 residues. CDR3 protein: CASSQQQISGNTIYF. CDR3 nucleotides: TGCGCCAGCAGCCAACAACAGATCTCTGGAAACACCATATATTTT.

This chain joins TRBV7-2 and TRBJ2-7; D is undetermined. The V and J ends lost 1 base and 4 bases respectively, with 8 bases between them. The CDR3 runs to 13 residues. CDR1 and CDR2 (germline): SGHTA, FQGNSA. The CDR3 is CASSLVDPYEQYF. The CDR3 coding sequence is TGTGCCAGCAGCTTAGTTGACCCGTACGAGCAGTACTTC. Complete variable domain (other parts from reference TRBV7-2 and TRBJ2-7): GAGVSQSPSNKVTEKGKDVELRCDPISGHTALYWYRQSLGQGLEFLIYFQGNSAPDKSGLPSDRFSAERTGGSVSTLTIQRTQQEDSAVYLCASSLVDPYEQYFGPGTRLTVT.

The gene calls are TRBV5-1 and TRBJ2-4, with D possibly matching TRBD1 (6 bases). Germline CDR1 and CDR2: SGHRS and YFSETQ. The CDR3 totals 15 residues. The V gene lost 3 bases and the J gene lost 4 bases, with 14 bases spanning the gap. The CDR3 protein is CASSSSPDRKNIQYF. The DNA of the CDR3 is TGCGCCAGCAGCTCTTCCCCGGACAGAAAAAACATTCAGTACTTC.

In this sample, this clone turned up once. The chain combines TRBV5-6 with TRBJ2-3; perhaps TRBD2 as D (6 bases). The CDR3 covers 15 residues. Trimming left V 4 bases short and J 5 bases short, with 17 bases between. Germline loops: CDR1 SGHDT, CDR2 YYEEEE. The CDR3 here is CASSQTRKLLDTQYF. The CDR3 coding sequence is TGTGCCAGCAGCCAGACTAGGAAGCTTTTAGATACGCAGTATTTT.

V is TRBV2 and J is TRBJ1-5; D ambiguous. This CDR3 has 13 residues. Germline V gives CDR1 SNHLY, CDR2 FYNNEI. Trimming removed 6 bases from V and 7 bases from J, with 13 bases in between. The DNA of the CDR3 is TGTGCCAGCAGGGACTTTTATCAACAGCCCCAGCATTTT. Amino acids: CASRDFYQQPQHF. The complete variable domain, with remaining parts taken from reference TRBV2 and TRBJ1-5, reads EPEVTQTPSHQVTQMGQEVILRCVPISNHLYFYWYRQILGQKVEFLVSFYNNEISEKSEIFDDQFSVERPDGSNFTLKIRSTKLEDSAMYFCASRDFYQQPQHFGDGTRLSIL.

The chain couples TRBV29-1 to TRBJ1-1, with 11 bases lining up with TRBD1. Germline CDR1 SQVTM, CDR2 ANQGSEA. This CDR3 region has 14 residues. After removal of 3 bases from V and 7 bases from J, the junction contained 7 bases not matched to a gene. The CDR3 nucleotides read TGCAGCGTTGAGTCGGACAGGGGGCGGTTTGAAGCTTTCTTT. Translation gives CSVESDRGRFEAFF.

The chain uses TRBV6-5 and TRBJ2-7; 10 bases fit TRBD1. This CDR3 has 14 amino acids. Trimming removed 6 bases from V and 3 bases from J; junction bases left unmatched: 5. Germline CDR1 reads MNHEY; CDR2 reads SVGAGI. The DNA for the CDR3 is TGTGCCAGCAGGTACCGGGACAGGGGCTACGAGCAGTACTTC. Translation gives CASRYRDRGYEQYF.

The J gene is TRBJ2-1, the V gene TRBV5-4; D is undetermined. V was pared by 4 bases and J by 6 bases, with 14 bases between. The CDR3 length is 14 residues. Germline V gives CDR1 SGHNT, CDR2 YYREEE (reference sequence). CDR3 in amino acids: CASSRAGPLNEQFF. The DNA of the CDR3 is TGTGCCAGCAGCAGGGCCGGCCCCCTCAATGAGCAGTTCTTC.

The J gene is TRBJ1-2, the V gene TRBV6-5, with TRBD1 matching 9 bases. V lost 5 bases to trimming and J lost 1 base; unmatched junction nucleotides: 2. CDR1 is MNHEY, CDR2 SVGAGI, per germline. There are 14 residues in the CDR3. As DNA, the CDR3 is TGTGCCAGCAGTAAGACAGGGGGTAACTATGGCTACACCTTC. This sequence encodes CASSKTGGNYGYTF.

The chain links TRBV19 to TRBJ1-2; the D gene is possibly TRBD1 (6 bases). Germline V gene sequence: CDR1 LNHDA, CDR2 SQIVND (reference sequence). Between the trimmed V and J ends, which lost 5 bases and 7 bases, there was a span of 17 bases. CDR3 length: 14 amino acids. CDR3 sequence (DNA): TGTGCCAGTAGTGGCCCAGGGGTTAGGTTTGGCTACACCTTC. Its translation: CASSGPGVRFGYTF.

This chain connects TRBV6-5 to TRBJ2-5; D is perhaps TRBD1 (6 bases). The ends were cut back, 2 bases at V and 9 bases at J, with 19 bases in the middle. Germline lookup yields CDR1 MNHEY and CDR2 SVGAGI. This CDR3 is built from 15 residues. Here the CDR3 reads CASSYTPDRQLAQYF. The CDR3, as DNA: TGTGCCAGCAGTTACACCCCGGACAGACAGTTAGCCCAGTACTTC.

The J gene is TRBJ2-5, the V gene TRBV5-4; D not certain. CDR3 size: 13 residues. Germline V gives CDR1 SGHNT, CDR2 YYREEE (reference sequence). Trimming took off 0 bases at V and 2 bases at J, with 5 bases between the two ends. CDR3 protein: CASSLAIQETQYF. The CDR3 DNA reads TGTGCCAGCAGCTTGGCAATACAAGAGACCCAGTACTTC.